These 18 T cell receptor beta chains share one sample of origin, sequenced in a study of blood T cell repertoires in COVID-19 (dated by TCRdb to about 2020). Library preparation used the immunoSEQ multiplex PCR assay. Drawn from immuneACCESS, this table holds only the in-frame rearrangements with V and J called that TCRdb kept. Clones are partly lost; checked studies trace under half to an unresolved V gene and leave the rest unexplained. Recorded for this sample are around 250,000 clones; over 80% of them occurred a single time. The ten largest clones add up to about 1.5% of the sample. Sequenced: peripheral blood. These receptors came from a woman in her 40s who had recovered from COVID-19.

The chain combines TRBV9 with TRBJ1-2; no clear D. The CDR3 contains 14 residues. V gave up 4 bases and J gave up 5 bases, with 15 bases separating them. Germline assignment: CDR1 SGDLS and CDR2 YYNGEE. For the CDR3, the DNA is TGTGCCAGCAGCCCGCGCGGTTCAACTTATGGCTACACCTTC. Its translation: CASSPRGSTYGYTF.

The CDR3 loop is CASRNTGADTQYF. CDR3 nucleotides: TGTGCCAGCAGGAATACAGGGGCAGATACGCAGTATTTT. The rearrangement links TRBV12-3 or TRBV12-4 to TRBJ2-3, with 7 bases matching TRBD1. CDR3 length: 13 residues. V gave up 6 bases and J gave up 4 bases; unmatched junction bases: 4.

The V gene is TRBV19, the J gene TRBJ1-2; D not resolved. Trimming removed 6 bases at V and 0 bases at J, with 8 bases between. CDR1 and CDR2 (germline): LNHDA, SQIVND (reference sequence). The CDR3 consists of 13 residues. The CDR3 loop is CASRAASNYGYTF. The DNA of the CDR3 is TGTGCCAGTAGGGCTGCCTCTAACTATGGCTACACCTTC.

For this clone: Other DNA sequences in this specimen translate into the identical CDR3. The CDR3 bases are TGTGCCAGCTCACCACCAGCGAACACTGAAGCTTTCTTT. This encodes CASSPPANTEAFF. This chain links TRBV18 with TRBJ1-1; D is undetermined. Germline V CDR1 and CDR2: KGHSH, LQKENI. This CDR3 spans 13 amino acids. The V gene lost 0 bases and the J gene lost 1 base, with 3 bases spanning the gap.

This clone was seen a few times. The CDR3 nucleotides are TGCGCCAGCAGCGGGTCGACAGGGATGAACACTGAAGCTTTCTTT. Amino acid sequence: CASSGSTGMNTEAFF. The chain combines TRBV5-1 with TRBJ1-1, with 7 positions matching TRBD1. Germline trimming cut 4 bases from V and 0 bases from J; bases unmatched to any gene: 6. CDR3 length: 15 amino acids. The germline V gene encodes CDR1 SGHRS and CDR2 YFSETQ.

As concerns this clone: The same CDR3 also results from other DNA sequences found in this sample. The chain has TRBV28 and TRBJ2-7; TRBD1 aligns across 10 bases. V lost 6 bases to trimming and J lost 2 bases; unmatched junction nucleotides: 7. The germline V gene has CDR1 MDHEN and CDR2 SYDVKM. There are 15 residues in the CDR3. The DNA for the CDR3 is TGTGCCAGCAGCCCACCGGGACAGGGGACCTACGAGCAGTACTTC. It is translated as CASSPPGQGTYEQYF.

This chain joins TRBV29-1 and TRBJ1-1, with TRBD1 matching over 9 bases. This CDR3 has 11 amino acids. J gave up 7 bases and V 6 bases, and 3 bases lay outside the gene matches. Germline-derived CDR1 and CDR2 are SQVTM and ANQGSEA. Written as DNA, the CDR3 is TGCAGCGTCACAGGGGGCCTTGAAGCTTTCTTT. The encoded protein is CSVTGGLEAFF.

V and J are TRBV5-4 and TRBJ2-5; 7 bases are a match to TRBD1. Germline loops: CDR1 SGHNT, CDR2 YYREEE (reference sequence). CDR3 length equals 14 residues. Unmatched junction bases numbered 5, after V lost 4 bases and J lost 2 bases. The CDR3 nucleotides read TGTGCCAGCAGCCACACAGGGGAACAAGAGACCCAGTACTTC. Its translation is CASSHTGEQETQYF.

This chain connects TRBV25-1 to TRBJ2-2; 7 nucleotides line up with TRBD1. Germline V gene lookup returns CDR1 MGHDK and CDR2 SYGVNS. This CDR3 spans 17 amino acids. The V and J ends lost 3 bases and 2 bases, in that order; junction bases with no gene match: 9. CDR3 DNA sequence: TGTGCCAGCAGTGACTCGCCGGGACAGCCAAACACCGGGGAGCTGTTTTTT. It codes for CASSDSPGQPNTGELFF.

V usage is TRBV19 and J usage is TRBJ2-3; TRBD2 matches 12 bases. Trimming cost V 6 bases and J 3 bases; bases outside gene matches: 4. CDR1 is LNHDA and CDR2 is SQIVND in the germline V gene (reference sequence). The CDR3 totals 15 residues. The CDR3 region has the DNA TGTGCCAGTAGCCCCGGACTAGCGGGGACAGATACGCAGTATTTT. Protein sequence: CASSPGLAGTDTQYF. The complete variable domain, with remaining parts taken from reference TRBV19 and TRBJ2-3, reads DGGITQSPKYLFRKEGQNVTLSCEQNLNHDAMYWYRQDPGQGLRLIYYSQIVNDFQKGDIAEGYSVSREKKESFPLTVTSAQKNPTAFYLCASSPGLAGTDTQYFGPGTRLTVL.

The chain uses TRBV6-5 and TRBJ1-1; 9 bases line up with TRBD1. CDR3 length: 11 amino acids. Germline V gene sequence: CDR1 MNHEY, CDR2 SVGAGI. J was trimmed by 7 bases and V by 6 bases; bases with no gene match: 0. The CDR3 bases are TGTGCCAGCAGGGACAGGGGTGAAGCTTTCTTT. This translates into CASRDRGEAFF.

DNA for the CDR3: TGTGCCAGCCGTAATCAGGGGGCCTCCTACAATGAGCAGTTCTTC. Its protein is CASRNQGASYNEQFF. This sequence joins TRBV2 and TRBJ2-1, with TRBD1 identical over 8 bases. With V trimmed by 8 bases and J by 0 bases, 6 bases remained unmatched. This CDR3 has 15 residues. From germline, CDR1 is SNHLY and CDR2 FYNNEI.

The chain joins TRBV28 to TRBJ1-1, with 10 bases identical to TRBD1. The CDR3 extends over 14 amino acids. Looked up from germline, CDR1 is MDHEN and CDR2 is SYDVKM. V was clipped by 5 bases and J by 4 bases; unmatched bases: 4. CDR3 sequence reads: CASSPGTGATEAFF. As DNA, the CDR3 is TGTGCCAGCAGTCCCGGGACAGGGGCCACTGAAGCTTTCTTT.

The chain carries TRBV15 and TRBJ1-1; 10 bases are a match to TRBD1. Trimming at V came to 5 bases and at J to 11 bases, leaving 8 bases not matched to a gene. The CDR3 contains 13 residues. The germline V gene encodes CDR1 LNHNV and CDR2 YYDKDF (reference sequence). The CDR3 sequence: CATSSRQGAIAFF. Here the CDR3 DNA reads TGTGCCACCAGCTCTCGACAGGGGGCGATTGCTTTCTTT.

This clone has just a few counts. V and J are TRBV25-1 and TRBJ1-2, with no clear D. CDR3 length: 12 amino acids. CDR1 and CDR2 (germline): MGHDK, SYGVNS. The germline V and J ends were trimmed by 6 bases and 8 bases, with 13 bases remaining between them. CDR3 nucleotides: TGTGCCAGCAGAAGTCAGCTCAGGGGCTACACCTTC. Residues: CASRSQLRGYTF.

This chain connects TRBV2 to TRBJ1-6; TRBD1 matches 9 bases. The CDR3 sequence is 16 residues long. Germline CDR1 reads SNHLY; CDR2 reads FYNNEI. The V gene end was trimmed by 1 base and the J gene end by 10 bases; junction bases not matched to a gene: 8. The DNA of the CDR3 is TGTGCCAGCAGTGAAGTCGGGGGTACAGGGGGCTCACCCCTCCACTTT. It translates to CASSEVGGTGGSPLHF.

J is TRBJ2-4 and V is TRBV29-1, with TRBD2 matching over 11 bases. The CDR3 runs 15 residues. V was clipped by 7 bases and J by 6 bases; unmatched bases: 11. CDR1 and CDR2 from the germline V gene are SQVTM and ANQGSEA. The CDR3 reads CSAHSGGAGRNIQYF. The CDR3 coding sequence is TGCAGCGCCCATAGCGGGGGGGCTGGGAGAAACATTCAGTACTTC.

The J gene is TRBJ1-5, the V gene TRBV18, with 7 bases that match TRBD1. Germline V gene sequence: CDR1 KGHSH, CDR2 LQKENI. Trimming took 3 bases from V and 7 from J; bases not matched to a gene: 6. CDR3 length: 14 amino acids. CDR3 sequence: CASSPDRADQPQHF. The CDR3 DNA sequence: TGTGCCAGCTCACCCGACAGGGCAGACCAGCCCCAGCATTTT.